These T cell receptor beta chains were read from a single sample in a study of vaccination and CD4 T cells after COVID-19. TCRdb reprocessed the PCR reads via MiXCR and lists one record per CDR3 protein. Altogether more than 10,000 distinct CDR3 sequences are present, roughly 77% being singletons, with the ten largest covering under 9.5%. These receptors are not linked to any known antigen. The sample consisted of CD4+ T cells from blood, cultured in vitro. These receptors were taken from a human donor who had recovered from COVID-19. Each CDR3 is given with its conserved first and last residue. A D gene is named only where the DNA matches it firmly. Some rows have no size entry. The others give once, few or many, or a class for an expanded clone.

CDR3 length | clone size | D gene | J gene | V gene | CDR3 DNA | CDR3 protein
17 | NA | TRBD2 | TRBJ2-1 | TRBV6-1 | TGTGCCAGCAGACCCCTCGCCTGGGGGGGTTCGTACAATGAGCAGTTCTTC | CASRPLAWGGSYNEQFF
17 | NA | TRBD2 | TRBJ2-7 | TRBV30 | TGTGCCTGGTTACCGCGGGGTAGCGGGAGAGGGGTCTACGAGCAGTACTTC | CAWLPRGSGRGVYEQYF
17 | NA | NA | TRBJ1-2 | TRBV27 | TGTGCCAGCAGTCCCATCTTGCCGAGTCGGGTGAGCTATGGCTACACCTTC | CASSPILPSRVSYGYTF
11 | NA | TRBD1 | TRBJ1-2 | TRBV28 | TGTGCCAGCACGACAGGGAATGGCTACACCTTC | CASTTGNGYTF
14 | few | NA | TRBJ1-5 | TRBV12-3/TRBV12-4 | TGTGCCAGCAGTTACGGGGGTAGCAATCAGCCCCAGCATTTT | CASSYGGSNQPQHF
15 | NA | NA | TRBJ2-3 | TRBV30 | TGTGCCTGGAGGGATCCGGCTAGGGGCACAGATACGCAGTATTTT | CAWRDPARGTDTQYF
15 | few | TRBD1 | TRBJ1-5 | TRBV15 | TGTGCCACCAGCATCCGGACAGGGGGCAACCAGCCCCAGCATTTT | CATSIRTGGNQPQHF
16 | NA | NA | TRBJ1-5 | TRBV28 | TGTGCCAGCAGCCCCCAGGGGTTGGGTAGCAATCAGCCCCAGCATTTT | CASSPQGLGSNQPQHF
17 | once | TRBD1 | TRBJ1-6 | TRBV7-2 | TGTGCCAGCAGCTCCGGACAGGGTGGTTCCTATAATTCACCCCTCCACTTT | CASSSGQGGSYNSPLHF
13 | NA | NA | TRBJ1-2 | TRBV7-2 | TGTGCCAGCACCAAGACCCCTGCGGATGGCTACACCTTC | CASTKTPADGYTF
15 | NA | NA | TRBJ2-5 | TRBV7-7 | TGTGCCAGCAGCTTAGGCGCAGGGCAGGGAGAGACCCAGTACTTC | CASSLGAGQGETQYF
18 | NA | NA | TRBJ2-2 | TRBV21-1 | TGTGCCAGCAGCAAAGGGCAGCGGGGGCGCCGAGACACCGGGGAGCTGTTTTTT | CASSKGQRGRRDTGELFF
13 | NA | NA | TRBJ1-2 | TRBV7-3 | TGTGCCAGCAGCTTGTCGCGGGGGTATGGCTACACCTTC | CASSLSRGYGYTF
13 | NA | TRBD1 | TRBJ1-5 | TRBV19 | TGTGCCAGTAGTCCGACAGGGAATCAGCCCCAGCATTTT | CASSPTGNQPQHF
14 | NA | TRBD1 | TRBJ1-1 | TRBV27 | TGTGCCAGCAGTCTCGACAGGGTGAACACTGAAGCTTTCTTT | CASSLDRVNTEAFF
15 | NA | TRBD1 | TRBJ2-3 | TRBV6-2/TRBV6-3 | TGTGCCAGCAGTTCCGGGACAGGGGGCACAGATACGCAGTATTTT | CASSSGTGGTDTQYF
16 | NA | NA | TRBJ2-1 | TRBV6-1 | TGTGCCAGCAGTCTCGGGACGACAATCGCCTACAATGAGCAGTTCTTC | CASSLGTTIAYNEQFF
15 | NA | NA | TRBJ2-3 | TRBV20-1 | TGCAGTGCTAGAGTCCCAGGGGCGATCACAGATACGCAGTATTTT | CSARVPGAITDTQYF
14 | NA | NA | TRBJ1-1 | TRBV12-3/TRBV12-4 | TGTGCCAGCAGTCCCAGCCAGTTGAACACTGAAGCTTTCTTT | CASSPSQLNTEAFF
15 | NA | NA | TRBJ1-5 | TRBV27 | TGTGCCAGCAGTTTATCGTGGGGCCAGAGTCAGCCCCAGCATTTT | CASSLSWGQSQPQHF
16 | once | NA | TRBJ2-3 | TRBV24-1 | TGTGCCACCAGTGACCCAACGTCTCCGGGGTCGGATACGCAGTATTTT | CATSDPTSPGSDTQYF
15 | once | TRBD2 | TRBJ2-5 | TRBV15 | TGTGCCACCAGCACCCGCCGACTAGCGGTAGAGACCCAGTACTTC | CATSTRRLAVETQYF
16 | NA | NA | TRBJ1-1 | TRBV19 | TGTGCCAGTAGTATTCCCCAAGGGGCCGGGAGCACTGAAGCTTTCTTT | CASSIPQGAGSTEAFF
17 | NA | NA | TRBJ1-1 | TRBV7-2 | TGTGCCAGCAGCTTATACGTGGGGCAGGTTTCGAACACTGAAGCTTTCTTT | CASSLYVGQVSNTEAFF
15 | NA | TRBD2 | TRBJ2-1 | TRBV19 | TGTGCCAGTAAGCTAGCGGGCCCCCTTGGCAATGAGCAGCTCTTC | CASKLAGPLGNEQLF
14 | NA | NA | TRBJ2-5 | TRBV24-1 | TGTGCCACCAGTGATTGGCAGGGTATGGAGACCCAGTACTTC | CATSDWQGMETQYF
16 | NA | TRBD2 | TRBJ2-1 | TRBV20-1 | TGCAGTGCTAGAGACCTCAGGACTAGCTCCCGCAATGAGCAGTTCTTC | CSARDLRTSSRNEQFF
17 | NA | NA | TRBJ1-1 | TRBV6-2/TRBV6-3 | TGTGCCAGCAGTGGAATCCGCGTTGGAGTCCAGAGACCAGAAGCTTTCTTT | CASSGIRVGVQRPEAFF
13 | NA | NA | TRBJ1-1 | TRBV19 | TGTGCCAGTAGTGCTACAGTGAACACTGAAGCTTTCTTT | CASSATVNTEAFF
13 | NA | NA | TRBJ2-1 | TRBV24-1 | TGTGCCACCAGTGACGGGGGTACGAATGAGCAGTTCTTC | CATSDGGTNEQFF
15 | once | NA | TRBJ2-3 | TRBV7-6 | TGTGCCAGCAGCCTGCTCGGGGCTCGCACAGATACGCAGTATTTT | CASSLLGARTDTQYF
16 | NA | NA | TRBJ2-1 | TRBV21-1 | TGTGCCAGCAGCAAAGTCGGCGGTAGCTCCTACAATGAGCAGTTCTTC | CASSKVGGSSYNEQFF
18 | NA | TRBD2 | TRBJ2-1 | TRBV19 | TGTGCCAGTAGGCCGGGACTAGCGGGAGCGGGATCCTACAATGAGCAGTTCTTC | CASRPGLAGAGSYNEQFF
13 | NA | TRBD1 | TRBJ2-7 | TRBV20-1 | TGCAGTGCTAGTTGGGACAGGAACTACGAGCAGTACTTC | CSASWDRNYEQYF
13 | once | NA | TRBJ2-7 | TRBV6-1 | TGTGCCAGCAGCCCCGCGTTGCACTACGAGCAGTACTTC | CASSPALHYEQYF
16 | NA | NA | TRBJ1-5 | TRBV7-2 | TGTGCCAGCAGCTTTTCTTCATCGCGTAGCAATCAGCCCCAGCATTTT | CASSFSSSRSNQPQHF
14 | NA | NA | TRBJ2-3 | TRBV7-2 | TGTGCCAGCAGCTTAGCGCAGCGGACAGATACGCAGTATTTT | CASSLAQRTDTQYF
13 | NA | NA | TRBJ2-4 | TRBV29-1 | TGCAGCGTTGACCCTCACCAACAAAACATTCAGTACTTC | CSVDPHQQNIQYF
13 | NA | NA | TRBJ2-7 | TRBV4-3 | TGCGCCAGCAGCCAAGCAGTCGCCTACGAGCAGTACTTC | CASSQAVAYEQYF
14 | once | TRBD1 | TRBJ1-6 | TRBV7-2 | TGTGCCAGCACCCCCGGACAGGGGTTTTCACCCCTCCACTTT | CASTPGQGFSPLHF